This T cell receptor beta chain was sequenced in a study of blood T cells in healthy people across ages. The second PCR ran about 6 to 12 cycles with a sample-barcoded 5' primer and J-beta primers. A single record per CDR3 protein comes from TCRdb applying MiXCR to the 5' RACE reads. The data show more than 650,000 distinct CDR3 sequences, 22% seen once. Whole-study findings and limits: In long-lived donors, naive CD4+ cell counts and diversity exceeded those of aged donors. Across samples, TCR beta diversity tracked strongly with naive T cell percentage. Diversity of TCR beta per million T cells declined in a roughly linear way with age.

The CDR3 covers 12 residues. V dropped 6 bases and J dropped 7 bases, with 10 bases sitting between them. Sample donors were healthy Caucasian individuals that came from Russia, aged roughly 6 to 95. On this clonotype itself: Its antigen is currently unknown.

The sample consisted of blood. This chain connects TRBV12-3 or TRBV12-4 to TRBJ2-1; D possibly matches TRBD1 or TRBD2 (5 bases each). This receptor was taken from a man between 65 and 85 years old in good health. The CDR3 DNA reads TGTGCCAGCAGGGGGGACGAAAATGAGCAGTTCTTC. As protein: CASRGDENEQFF.